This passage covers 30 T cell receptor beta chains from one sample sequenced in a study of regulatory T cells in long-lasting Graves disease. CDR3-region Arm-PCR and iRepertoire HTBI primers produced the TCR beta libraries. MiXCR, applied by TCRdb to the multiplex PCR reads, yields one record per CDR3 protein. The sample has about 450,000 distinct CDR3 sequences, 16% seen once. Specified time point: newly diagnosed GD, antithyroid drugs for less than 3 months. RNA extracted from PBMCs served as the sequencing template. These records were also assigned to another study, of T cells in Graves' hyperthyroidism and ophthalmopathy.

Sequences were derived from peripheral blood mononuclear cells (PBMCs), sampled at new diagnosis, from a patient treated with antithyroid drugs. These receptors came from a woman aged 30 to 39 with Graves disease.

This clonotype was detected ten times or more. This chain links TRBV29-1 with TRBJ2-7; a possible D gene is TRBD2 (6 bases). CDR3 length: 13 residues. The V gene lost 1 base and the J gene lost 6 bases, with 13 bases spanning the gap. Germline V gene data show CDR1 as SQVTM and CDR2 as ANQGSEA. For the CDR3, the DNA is TGCAGCGTTGAAGCGGGAGAATTAGCCGAGCAGTACTTC. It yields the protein CSVEAGELAEQYF.

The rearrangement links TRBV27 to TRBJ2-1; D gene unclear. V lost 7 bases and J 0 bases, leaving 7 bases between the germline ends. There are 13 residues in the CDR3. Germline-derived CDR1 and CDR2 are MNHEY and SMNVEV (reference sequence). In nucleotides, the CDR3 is TGTGCCAGCAAGTCTCCCTCCTACAATGAGCAGTTCTTC. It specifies CASKSPSYNEQFF.

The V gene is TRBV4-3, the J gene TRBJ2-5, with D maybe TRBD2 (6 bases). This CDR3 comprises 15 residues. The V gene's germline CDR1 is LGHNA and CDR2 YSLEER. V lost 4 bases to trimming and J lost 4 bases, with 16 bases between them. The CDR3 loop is CASSPTSRAGETQYF. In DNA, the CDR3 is TGCGCCAGCAGCCCGACCTCTAGAGCGGGAGAGACCCAGTACTTC.

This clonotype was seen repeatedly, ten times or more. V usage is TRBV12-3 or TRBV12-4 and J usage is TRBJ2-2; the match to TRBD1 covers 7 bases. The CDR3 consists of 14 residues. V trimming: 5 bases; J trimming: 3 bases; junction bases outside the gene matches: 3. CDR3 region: CASSRGQYTGELFF. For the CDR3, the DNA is TGTGCCAGCAGTCGGGGACAGTACACCGGGGAGCTGTTTTTT.

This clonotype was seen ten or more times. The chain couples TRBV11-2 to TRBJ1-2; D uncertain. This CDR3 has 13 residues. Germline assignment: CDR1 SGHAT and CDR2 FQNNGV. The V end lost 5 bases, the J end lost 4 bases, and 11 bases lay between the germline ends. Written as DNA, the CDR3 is TGTGCCAGCAGCCAGTTCGGGTCCTATGGCTACACCTTC. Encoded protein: CASSQFGSYGYTF.

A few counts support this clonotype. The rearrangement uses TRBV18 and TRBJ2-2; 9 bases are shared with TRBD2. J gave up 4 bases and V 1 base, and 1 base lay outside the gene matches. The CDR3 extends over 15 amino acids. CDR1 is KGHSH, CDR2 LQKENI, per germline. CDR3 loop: CASSPLAGVTGELFF. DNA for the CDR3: TGTGCCAGCTCACCACTAGCGGGAGTCACCGGGGAGCTGTTTTTT.

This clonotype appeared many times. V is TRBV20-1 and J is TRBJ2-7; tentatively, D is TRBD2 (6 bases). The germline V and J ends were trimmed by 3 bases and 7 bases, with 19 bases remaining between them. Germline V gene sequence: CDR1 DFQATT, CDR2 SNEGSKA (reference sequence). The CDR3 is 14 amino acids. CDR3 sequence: CSASPTRGLWEQYF. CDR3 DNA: TGCAGTGCTAGTCCGACTAGAGGGTTGTGGGAGCAGTACTTC.

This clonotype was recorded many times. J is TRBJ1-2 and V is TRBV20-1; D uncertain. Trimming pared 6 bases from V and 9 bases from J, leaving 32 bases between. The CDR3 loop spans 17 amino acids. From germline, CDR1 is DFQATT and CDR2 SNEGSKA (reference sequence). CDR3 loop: CSAKKEEVGSLRTRYTF. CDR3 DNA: TGCAGTGCAAAAAAAGAGGAGGTGGGGAGCCTCCGTACCCGCTACACCTTC.

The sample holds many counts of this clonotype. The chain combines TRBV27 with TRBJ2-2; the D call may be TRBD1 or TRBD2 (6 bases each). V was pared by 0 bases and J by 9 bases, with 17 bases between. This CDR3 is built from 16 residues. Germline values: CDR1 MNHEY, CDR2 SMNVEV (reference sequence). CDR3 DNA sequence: TGTGCCAGCAGTTTATCGACGGGGGCGGTTAACAGGGAGCTGTTTTTT. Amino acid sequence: CASSLSTGAVNRELFF.

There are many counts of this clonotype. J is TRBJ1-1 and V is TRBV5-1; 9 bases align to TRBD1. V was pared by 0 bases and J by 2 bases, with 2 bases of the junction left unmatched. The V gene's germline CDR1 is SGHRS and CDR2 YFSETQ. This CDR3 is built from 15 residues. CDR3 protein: CASSLVGQGNTEAFF. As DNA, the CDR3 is TGCGCCAGCAGCTTGGTGGGACAGGGAAACACTGAAGCTTTCTTT.

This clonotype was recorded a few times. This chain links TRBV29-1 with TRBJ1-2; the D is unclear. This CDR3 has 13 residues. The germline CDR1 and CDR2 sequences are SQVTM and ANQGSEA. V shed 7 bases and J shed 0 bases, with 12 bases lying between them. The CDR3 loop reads CSDGIAANYGYTF. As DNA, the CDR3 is TGCAGCGATGGGATTGCGGCTAACTATGGCTACACCTTC.

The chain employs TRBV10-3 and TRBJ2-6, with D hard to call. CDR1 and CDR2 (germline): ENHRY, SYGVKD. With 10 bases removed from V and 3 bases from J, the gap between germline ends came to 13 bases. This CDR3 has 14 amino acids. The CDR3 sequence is CASSRFGGANVLTF. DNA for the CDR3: TGTGCCAGCAGCCGCTTCGGTGGGGCCAACGTCCTGACTTTC.

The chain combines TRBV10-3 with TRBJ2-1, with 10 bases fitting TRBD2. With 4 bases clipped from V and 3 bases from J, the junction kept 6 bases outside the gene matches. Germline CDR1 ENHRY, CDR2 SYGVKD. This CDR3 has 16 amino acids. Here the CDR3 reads CAISGQREGDYNEQFF. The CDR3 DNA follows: TGTGCCATCAGTGGGCAGCGGGAGGGCGACTACAATGAGCAGTTCTTC.

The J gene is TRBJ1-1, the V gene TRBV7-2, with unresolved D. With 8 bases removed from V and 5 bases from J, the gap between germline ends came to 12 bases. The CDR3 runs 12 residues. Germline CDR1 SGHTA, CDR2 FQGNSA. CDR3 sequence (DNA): TGTGCCAGCGGAACACTGGGGACTGAAGCTTTCTTT. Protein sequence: CASGTLGTEAFF.

Written as DNA, the CDR3 is TGTGCCAGCAATGCAGGGGCCCTCACCGGGGAGCTGTTTTTT. This gives the protein CASNAGALTGELFF. The chain uses TRBV7-9 and TRBJ2-2, with D perhaps TRBD1 (6 bases). The CDR3 consists of 14 residues. Trimming pared 7 bases from V and 4 bases from J, leaving 13 bases between. Germline V gives CDR1 SEHNR, CDR2 FQNEAQ (reference sequence). The variable domain in full, completed from reference TRBV7-9 and TRBJ2-2, reads DTGVSQNPRHKITKRGQNVTFRCDPISEHNRLYWYRQTLGQGPEFLTYFQNEAQLEKSRLLSDRFSAERPKGSFSTLEIQRTEQGDSAMYLCASNAGALTGELFFGEGSRLTVL.

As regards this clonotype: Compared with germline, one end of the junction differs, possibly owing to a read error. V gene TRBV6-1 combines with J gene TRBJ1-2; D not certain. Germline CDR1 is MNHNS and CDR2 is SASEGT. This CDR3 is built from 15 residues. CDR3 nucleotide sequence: TGTGCCGGCAGGTCAAATAAGGGAAGCAACTATGGCTACACCTTC. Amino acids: CAGRSNKGSNYGYTF.

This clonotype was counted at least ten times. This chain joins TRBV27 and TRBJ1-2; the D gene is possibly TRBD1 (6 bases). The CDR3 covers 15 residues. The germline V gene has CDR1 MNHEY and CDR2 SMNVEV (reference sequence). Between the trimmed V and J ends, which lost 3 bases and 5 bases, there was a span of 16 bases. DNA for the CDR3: TGTGCCAGCAGTTTTGACCAACAGGGAAGGTATGGCTACACCTTC. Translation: CASSFDQQGRYGYTF.

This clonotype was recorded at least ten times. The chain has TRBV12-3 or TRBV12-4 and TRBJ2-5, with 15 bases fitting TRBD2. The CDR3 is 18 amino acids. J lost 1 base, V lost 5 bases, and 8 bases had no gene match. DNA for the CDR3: TGTGCCAGCAGTCCCCGGACTAGCGGGAGGGATATCCAAGAGACCCAGTACTTC. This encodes CASSPRTSGRDIQETQYF.

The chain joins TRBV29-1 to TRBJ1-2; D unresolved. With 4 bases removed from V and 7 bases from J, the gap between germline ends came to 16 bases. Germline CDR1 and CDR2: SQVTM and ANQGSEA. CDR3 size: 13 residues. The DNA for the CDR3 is TGCAGCGTTGCCGCTCCCGGTGGCTTTGGCTACACCTTC. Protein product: CSVAAPGGFGYTF.

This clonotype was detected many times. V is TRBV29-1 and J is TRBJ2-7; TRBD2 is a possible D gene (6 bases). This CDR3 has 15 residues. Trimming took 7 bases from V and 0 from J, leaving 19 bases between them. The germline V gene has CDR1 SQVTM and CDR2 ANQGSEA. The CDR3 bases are TGCAGCGCGTCGACTGGGACTGTCAGCTCCTACGAGCAGTACTTC. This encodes CSASTGTVSSYEQYF.

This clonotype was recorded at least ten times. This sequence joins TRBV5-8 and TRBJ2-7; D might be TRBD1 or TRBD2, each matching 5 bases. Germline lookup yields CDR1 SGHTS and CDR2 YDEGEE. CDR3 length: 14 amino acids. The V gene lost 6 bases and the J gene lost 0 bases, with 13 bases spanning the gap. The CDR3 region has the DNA TGTGCCAGCATGGGACGCATCTTCTCCTACGAGCAGTACTTC. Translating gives CASMGRIFSYEQYF.

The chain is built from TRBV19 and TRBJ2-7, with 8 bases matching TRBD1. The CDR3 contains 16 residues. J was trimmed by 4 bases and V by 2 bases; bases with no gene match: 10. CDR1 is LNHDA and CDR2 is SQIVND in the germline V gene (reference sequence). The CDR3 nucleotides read TGTGCCAGTAGTATATCCTCGACAGGGGATAAATACGAGCAGTACTTC. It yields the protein CASSISSTGDKYEQYF.

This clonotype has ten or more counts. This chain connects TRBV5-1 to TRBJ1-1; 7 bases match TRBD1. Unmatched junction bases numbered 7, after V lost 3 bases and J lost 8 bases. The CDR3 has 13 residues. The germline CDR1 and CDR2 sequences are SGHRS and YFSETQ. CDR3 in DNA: TGCGCCAGCAGCTCACAGGGGACGGGCGAAGCTTTCTTT. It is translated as CASSSQGTGEAFF.

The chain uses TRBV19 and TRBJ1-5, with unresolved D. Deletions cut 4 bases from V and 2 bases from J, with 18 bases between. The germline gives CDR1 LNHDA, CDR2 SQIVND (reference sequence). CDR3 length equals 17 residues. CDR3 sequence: CASSNQPWAYGNQPQHF. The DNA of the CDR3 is TGTGCCAGTAGTAACCAGCCTTGGGCGTATGGCAATCAGCCCCAGCATTTT.

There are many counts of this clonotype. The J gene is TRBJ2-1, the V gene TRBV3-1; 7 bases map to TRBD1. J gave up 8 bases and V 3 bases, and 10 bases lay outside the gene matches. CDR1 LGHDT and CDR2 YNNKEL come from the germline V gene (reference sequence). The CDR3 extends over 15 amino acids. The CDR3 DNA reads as TGTGCCAGCAGCCAGAGGGCAGGGGGTTTGGATGAGCAGTTCTTC. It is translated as CASSQRAGGLDEQFF.

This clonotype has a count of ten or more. This CDR3 is CSARVFGDYGYTF. For the CDR3, the DNA is TGCAGTGCTAGAGTGTTTGGTGACTATGGCTACACCTTC. The V call is TRBV20-1, the J call TRBJ1-2, with D hard to call. The germline V gene encodes CDR1 DFQATT and CDR2 SNEGSKA (reference sequence). The V end lost 1 base, the J end lost 3 bases, and 9 bases lay between the germline ends. CDR3 length: 13 residues.

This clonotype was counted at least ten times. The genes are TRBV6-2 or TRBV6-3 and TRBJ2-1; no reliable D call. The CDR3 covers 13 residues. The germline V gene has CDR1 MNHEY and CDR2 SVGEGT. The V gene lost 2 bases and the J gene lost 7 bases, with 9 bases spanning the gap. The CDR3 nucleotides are TGTGCCAGCAGTTACCGTGGGCCTAATGAGCAGTTCTTC. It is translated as CASSYRGPNEQFF.

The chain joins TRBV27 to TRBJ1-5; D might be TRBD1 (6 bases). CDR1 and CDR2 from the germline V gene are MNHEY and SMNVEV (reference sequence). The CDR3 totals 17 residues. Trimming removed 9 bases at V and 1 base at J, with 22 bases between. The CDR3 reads CASSTPQGTRSNQPQHF. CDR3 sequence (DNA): TGTGCCAGTAGTACCCCCCAGGGGACGAGGAGCAATCAGCCCCAGCATTTT.

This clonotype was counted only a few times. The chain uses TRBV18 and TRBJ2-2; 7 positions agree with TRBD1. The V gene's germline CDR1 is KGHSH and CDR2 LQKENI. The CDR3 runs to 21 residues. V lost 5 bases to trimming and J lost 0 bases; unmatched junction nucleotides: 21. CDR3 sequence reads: CASSARVILDRAAANTGELFF. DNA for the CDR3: TGTGCCAGCTCAGCAAGAGTGATCTTAGACAGGGCGGCCGCGAACACCGGGGAGCTGTTTTTT.

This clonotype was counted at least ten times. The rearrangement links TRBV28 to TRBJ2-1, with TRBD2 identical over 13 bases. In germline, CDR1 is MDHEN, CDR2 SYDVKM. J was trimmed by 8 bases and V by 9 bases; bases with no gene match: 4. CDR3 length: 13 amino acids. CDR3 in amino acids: CASGLAGVHEQFF. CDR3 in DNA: TGTGCCAGTGGACTAGCGGGAGTCCATGAGCAGTTCTTC.